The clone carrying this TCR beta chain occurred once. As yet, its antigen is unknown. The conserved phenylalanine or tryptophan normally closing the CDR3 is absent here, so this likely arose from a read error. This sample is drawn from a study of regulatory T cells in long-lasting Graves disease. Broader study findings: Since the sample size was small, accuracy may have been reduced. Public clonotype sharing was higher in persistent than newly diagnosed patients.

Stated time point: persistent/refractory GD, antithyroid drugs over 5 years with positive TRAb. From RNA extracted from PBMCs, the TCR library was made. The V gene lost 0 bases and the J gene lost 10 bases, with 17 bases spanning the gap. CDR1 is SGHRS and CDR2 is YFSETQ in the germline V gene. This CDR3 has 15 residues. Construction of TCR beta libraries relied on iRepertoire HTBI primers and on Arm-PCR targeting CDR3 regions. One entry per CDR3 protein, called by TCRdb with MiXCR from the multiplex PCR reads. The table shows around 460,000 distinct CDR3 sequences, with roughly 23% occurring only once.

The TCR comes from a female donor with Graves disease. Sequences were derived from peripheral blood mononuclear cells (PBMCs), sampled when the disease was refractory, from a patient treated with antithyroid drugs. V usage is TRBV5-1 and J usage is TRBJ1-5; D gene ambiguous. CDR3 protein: CASSLEPAPFSPQHL. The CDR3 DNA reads TGCGCCAGCAGCTTGGAGCCGGCCCCATTTTCTCCCCAGCATCTT.